This T cell receptor (beta chain) was identified during a study of HIV-infected patients and healthy controls. The CDR3 runs 14 residues. V dropped 4 bases and J dropped 0 bases, with 9 bases sitting between them. Germline loops: CDR1 SGHDN, CDR2 FVKESK. No cell fractionation was done, so the repertoire covers all unsorted peripheral blood T cells. Reverse transcription used around 480 ng RNA and constant-region primers for alpha and beta. Separate chain-specific third strand synthesis with multiplexing indices produced the alpha and beta libraries. TCRdb recomputed calls from the 5' RACE reads with MiXCR, one row per CDR3 protein. The sample yields about 19,000 distinct CDR3 sequences, over 7% seen once.

The sample taken for sequencing was blood. This chain uses TRBV14 with TRBJ2-5, with no clear D. The clonotype comes from an adult in good health. CDR3 DNA sequence: TGTGCCAGCAGCCTCCGGACGTACCAAGAGACCCAGTACTTC. This gives the protein CASSLRTYQETQYF.